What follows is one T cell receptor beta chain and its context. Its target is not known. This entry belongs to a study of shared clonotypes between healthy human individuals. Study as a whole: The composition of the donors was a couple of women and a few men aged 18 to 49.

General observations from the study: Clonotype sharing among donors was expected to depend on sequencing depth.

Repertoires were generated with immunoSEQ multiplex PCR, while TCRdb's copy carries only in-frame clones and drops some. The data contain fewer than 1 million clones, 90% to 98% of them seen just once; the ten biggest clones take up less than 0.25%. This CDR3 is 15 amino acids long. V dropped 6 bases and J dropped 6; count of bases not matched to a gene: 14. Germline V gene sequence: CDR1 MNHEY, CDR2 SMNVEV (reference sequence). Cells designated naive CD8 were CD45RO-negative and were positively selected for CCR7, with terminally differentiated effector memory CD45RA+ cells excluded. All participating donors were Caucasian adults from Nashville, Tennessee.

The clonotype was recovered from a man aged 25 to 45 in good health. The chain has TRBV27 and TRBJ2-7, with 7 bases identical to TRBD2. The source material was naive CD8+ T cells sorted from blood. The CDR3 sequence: CASSPPAGLTSEQYF. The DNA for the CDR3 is TGTGCCAGCAGCCCGCCAGCGGGATTAACGTCCGAGCAGTACTTC.